These T cell receptor beta chains were read from a single sample in a study of cytomegalovirus exposure and HLA in healthy donors. Data came from immunoSEQ multiplex PCR; TCRdb stores just in-frame clones and leaves some out. The top ten clones hold less than 2% of a sample with a few hundred thousand clones, 85% to 95% of them seen once. The sample consisted of PBMCs. The origin of the receptors is a girl aged 2 to 9 in good health and CMV-seronegative. The CDR3 runs from the conserved cysteine through the conserved F or W. D genes are given only for firm matches. Some rows mark clone size as missing; the rest say once, few, many or name a class of expanded clone.

abundance	len	v_gene	d_gene	j_gene	CDR3aa	CDR3nt
-	12	TRBV10-2	-	TRBJ2-7	CASGSGTYEQYF	TGCGCCAGCGGGAGTGGGACCTACGAGCAGTACTTC
-	12	TRBV11-1	-	TRBJ2-3	CASSNLGDTQYF	TGTGCCAGCAGCAACCTAGGAGATACGCAGTATTTT
once	16	TRBV30	TRBD2	TRBJ2-2	CALKPGLAWNTGELFF	TGTGCCTTGAAACCGGGACTAGCGTGGAACACCGGGGAGCTGTTTTTT
-	16	TRBV15	-	TRBJ2-3	CATSRVMAGYTDTQYF	TGTGCCACCAGCAGAGTAATGGCGGGGTACACAGATACGCAGTATTTT
-	15	TRBV27	TRBD2	TRBJ2-2	CASRPWSGANGELFF	TGTGCCAGCAGACCCTGGAGCGGGGCAAACGGGGAGCTGTTTTTT
-	13	TRBV28	-	TRBJ2-7	CASKGLARYEQYF	TGTGCCAGCAAAGGGCTAGCCCGATACGAGCAGTACTTC
-	15	TRBV5-5	-	TRBJ1-5	CASSSNRELYQPQHF	TGTGCCAGCAGCTCTAACAGGGAACTCTATCAGCCCCAGCATTTT
-	14	TRBV6-1	-	TRBJ1-5	CASSELGGNQPQHF	TGTGCCAGCAGTGAATTGGGGGGGAATCAGCCCCAGCATTTT
-	20	TRBV27	TRBD2	TRBJ2-2	CASSPGLAGGFRHPTGELFF	TGTGCCAGCAGTCCGGGACTAGCGGGAGGGTTCAGACACCCGACCGGGGAGCTGTTTTTT
-	15	TRBV19	TRBD2	TRBJ2-1	CASSIKSGGPGEQFF	TGTGCCAGTAGTATTAAGAGCGGGGGGCCTGGGGAGCAGTTCTTC
-	14	TRBV6-5	TRBD1	TRBJ1-2	CASSPQGLGLGYTF	TGTGCCAGCAGCCCACAGGGGTTGGGGTTGGGCTACACCTTC
-	19	TRBV5-8	TRBD2	TRBJ2-7	CASSQSNPQLAGGVYEQYF	TGTGCCAGCAGCCAATCCAACCCTCAACTAGCGGGAGGGGTCTACGAGCAGTACTTC
-	14	TRBV30	TRBD1	TRBJ2-7	CAWRSGTGSNEQYF	TGTGCCTGGAGATCCGGGACAGGATCGAACGAGCAGTACTTC
once	14	TRBV28	-	TRBJ1-1	CASSLRGSNAEAFF	TGTGCCAGCAGTTTAAGGGGATCGAACGCTGAAGCTTTCTTT
-	15	TRBV28	-	TRBJ1-5	CASRLRGSSNQPQHF	TGTGCCAGCAGACTAAGAGGGAGTAGCAATCAGCCCCAGCATTTT
-	16	TRBV6-5	TRBD2	TRBJ2-7	CASSYSTGGGAGEQYF	TGTGCCAGCAGTTACTCGACAGGCGGGGGGGCTGGGGAGCAGTACTTC
-	17	TRBV7-4	-	TRBJ1-1	CASSLSLLNKQNTEAFF	TGTGCCAGCAGCTTAAGTCTCCTGAATAAACAGAACACTGAAGCTTTCTTT
-	15	TRBV4-2	-	TRBJ2-3	CASSPTPEDTDTQYF	TGTGCCAGCAGCCCCACCCCCGAGGACACAGATACGCAGTATTTT
once	13	TRBV5-1	TRBD1	TRBJ1-1	CASSDRGRSEAFF	TGCGCCAGCAGCGACAGGGGGCGATCTGAAGCTTTCTTT
-	15	TRBV29-1	-	TRBJ2-7	CSVDNGRGVSYEQYF	TGCAGCGTTGATAATGGTCGCGGGGTTTCCTACGAGCAGTACTTC
-	14	TRBV5-5	TRBD1	TRBJ1-6	CASSLVTGDSPLHF	TGTGCCAGCAGCTTGGTGACAGGGGACTCACCCCTCCACTTT
-	18	TRBV21-1	-	TRBJ2-1	CASSKEKPSGGGYNEQFF	TGTGCCAGCAGCAAAGAAAAGCCTAGCGGGGGGGGATACAATGAGCAGTTCTTC
few	17	TRBV18	TRBD2	TRBJ2-2	CASSPWGLAGEAGELFF	TGTGCCAGCTCACCGTGGGGACTAGCGGGAGAAGCCGGGGAGCTGTTTTTT
-	18	TRBV10-1	TRBD1	TRBJ2-2	CASSEWVWDSPNTGELFF	TGCGCCAGCAGTGAGTGGGTCTGGGACAGCCCTAACACCGGGGAGCTGTTTTTT
once	14	TRBV6-5	-	TRBJ2-6	CASSGGSGANVLTF	TGTGCCAGCAGTGGGGGGTCTGGGGCCAACGTCCTGACTTTC
once	11	TRBV27	-	TRBJ2-7	CASSSGNEQYF	TGTGCCAGCAGTTCCGGGAACGAGCAGTACTTC
-	14	TRBV7-8	TRBD1	TRBJ2-7	CASSLGTGVGEQYF	TGTGCCAGCAGCTTAGGGACAGGGGTCGGCGAGCAGTACTTC
few	15	TRBV5-1	-	TRBJ2-3	CASSDEQPRTDTQYF	TGCGCCAGCAGTGACGAACAGCCACGCACAGATACGCAGTATTTT
-	14	TRBV28	TRBD1	TRBJ1-5	CASVGTVSNQPQHF	TGTGCCAGCGTCGGGACAGTTAGCAATCAGCCCCAGCATTTT
-	16	TRBV30	-	TRBJ1-4	CAWSRGSKRLDEKLFF	TGTGCCTGGAGTCGGGGTTCAAAAAGACTTGACGAAAAACTGTTTTTT
once	15	TRBV10-2	-	TRBJ2-2	CASSVKGSGAGELFF	TGCGCCAGCAGTGTTAAGGGATCGGGAGCCGGGGAGCTGTTTTTT
-	11	TRBV18	-	TRBJ1-1	CASSPGGKAFF	TGTGCCAGCTCACCAGGGGGGAAAGCTTTCTTT
-	15	TRBV6-1	-	TRBJ2-2	CASSDWLGVTGELFF	TGTGCCAGCAGTGATTGGTTAGGAGTCACCGGGGAGCTGTTTTTT
-	17	TRBV28	TRBD1	TRBJ1-2	CASSLLTDRDTNYGYTF	TGTGCCAGCAGTTTATTAACCGACAGGGACACTAACTATGGCTACACCTTC
-	16	TRBV2	TRBD1	TRBJ1-5	CASEGVRGQGDQPQHF	TGTGCCAGCGAGGGCGTAAGGGGACAGGGCGATCAGCCCCAGCATTTT
-	17	TRBV4-1	TRBD1	TRBJ2-2	CASSQPIGTGEYGELFF	TGCGCCAGCAGCCAACCCATTGGGACAGGGGAGTACGGGGAGCTGTTTTTT
-	12	TRBV29-1	-	TRBJ2-1	CSVVMNRVEQFF	TGCAGCGTTGTAATGAATCGAGTCGAGCAGTTCTTC
-	15	TRBV9	-	TRBJ2-1	CASSVTTGHVVEQFF	TGTGCCAGCAGCGTAACTACTGGCCATGTTGTGGAGCAGTTCTTC
-	13	TRBV5-1	-	TRBJ2-7	CASSLEGGYEQYF	TGCGCCAGCAGCTTGGAAGGGGGCTACGAGCAGTACTTC
-	13	TRBV9	-	TRBJ1-5	CASSVELNQPQHF	TGTGCCAGCAGCGTAGAACTCAATCAGCCCCAGCATTTT
-	16	TRBV19	-	TRBJ1-6	CASSKTGGSGNSPLHF	TGTGCCAGTAGTAAAACGGGGGGCTCTGGAAATTCACCCCTCCACTTT
-	12	TRBV30	TRBD1	TRBJ1-1	CAWRDRGLEAFF	TGTGCCTGGAGGGACAGGGGGCTTGAAGCTTTCTTT
once	17	TRBV13	TRBD1	TRBJ1-2	CASSLGRGDRGNYGYTF	TGTGCCAGCAGCTTAGGGAGGGGGGACAGGGGGAACTATGGCTACACCTTC
-	14	TRBV6-5	-	TRBJ1-1	CASSLQERWTEAFF	TGTGCCAGCAGTCTCCAGGAACGATGGACTGAAGCTTTCTTT
-	17	TRBV28	-	TRBJ2-3	CASRRRWTTRGTDTQYF	TGTGCCAGCAGGAGAAGATGGACTACCCGAGGGACAGATACGCAGTATTTT
-	17	TRBV5-4	TRBD2	TRBJ2-5	CASRLGTSGRIKETQYF	TGTGCCAGCAGGCTCGGGACTAGCGGTAGGATTAAAGAGACCCAGTACTTC
-	13	TRBV11-2	-	TRBJ2-4	CASSLDVASIQYF	TGTGCCAGCAGCTTAGATGTAGCGAGCATTCAGTACTTC
-	15	TRBV5-1	-	TRBJ2-3	CASSLVGGPTDTQYF	TGCGCCAGCAGCTTGGTGGGGGGGCCTACAGATACGCAGTATTTT
-	17	TRBV15	-	TRBJ1-5	CATSRERQTDSNQPQHF	TGTGCCACCAGCAGAGAACGACAGACAGATAGCAATCAGCCCCAGCATTTT
-	16	TRBV5-4	TRBD2	TRBJ2-1	CASRRGSSGSYNEQFF	TGTGCCAGCAGGCGGGGGTCTAGCGGCTCCTACAATGAGCAGTTCTTC
-	15	TRBV4-1	-	TRBJ2-7	CASSHGATASYEQYF	TGCGCCAGCAGCCATGGAGCCACCGCCTCCTACGAGCAGTACTTC
-	11	TRBV6-1	-	TRBJ1-1	CASLQGSWAFF	TGTGCCAGTCTCCAGGGAAGTTGGGCTTTCTTT
-	13	TRBV7-9	-	TRBJ1-2	CASTLQGNYGYTF	TGTGCCAGCACCTTACAGGGTAACTATGGCTACACCTTC